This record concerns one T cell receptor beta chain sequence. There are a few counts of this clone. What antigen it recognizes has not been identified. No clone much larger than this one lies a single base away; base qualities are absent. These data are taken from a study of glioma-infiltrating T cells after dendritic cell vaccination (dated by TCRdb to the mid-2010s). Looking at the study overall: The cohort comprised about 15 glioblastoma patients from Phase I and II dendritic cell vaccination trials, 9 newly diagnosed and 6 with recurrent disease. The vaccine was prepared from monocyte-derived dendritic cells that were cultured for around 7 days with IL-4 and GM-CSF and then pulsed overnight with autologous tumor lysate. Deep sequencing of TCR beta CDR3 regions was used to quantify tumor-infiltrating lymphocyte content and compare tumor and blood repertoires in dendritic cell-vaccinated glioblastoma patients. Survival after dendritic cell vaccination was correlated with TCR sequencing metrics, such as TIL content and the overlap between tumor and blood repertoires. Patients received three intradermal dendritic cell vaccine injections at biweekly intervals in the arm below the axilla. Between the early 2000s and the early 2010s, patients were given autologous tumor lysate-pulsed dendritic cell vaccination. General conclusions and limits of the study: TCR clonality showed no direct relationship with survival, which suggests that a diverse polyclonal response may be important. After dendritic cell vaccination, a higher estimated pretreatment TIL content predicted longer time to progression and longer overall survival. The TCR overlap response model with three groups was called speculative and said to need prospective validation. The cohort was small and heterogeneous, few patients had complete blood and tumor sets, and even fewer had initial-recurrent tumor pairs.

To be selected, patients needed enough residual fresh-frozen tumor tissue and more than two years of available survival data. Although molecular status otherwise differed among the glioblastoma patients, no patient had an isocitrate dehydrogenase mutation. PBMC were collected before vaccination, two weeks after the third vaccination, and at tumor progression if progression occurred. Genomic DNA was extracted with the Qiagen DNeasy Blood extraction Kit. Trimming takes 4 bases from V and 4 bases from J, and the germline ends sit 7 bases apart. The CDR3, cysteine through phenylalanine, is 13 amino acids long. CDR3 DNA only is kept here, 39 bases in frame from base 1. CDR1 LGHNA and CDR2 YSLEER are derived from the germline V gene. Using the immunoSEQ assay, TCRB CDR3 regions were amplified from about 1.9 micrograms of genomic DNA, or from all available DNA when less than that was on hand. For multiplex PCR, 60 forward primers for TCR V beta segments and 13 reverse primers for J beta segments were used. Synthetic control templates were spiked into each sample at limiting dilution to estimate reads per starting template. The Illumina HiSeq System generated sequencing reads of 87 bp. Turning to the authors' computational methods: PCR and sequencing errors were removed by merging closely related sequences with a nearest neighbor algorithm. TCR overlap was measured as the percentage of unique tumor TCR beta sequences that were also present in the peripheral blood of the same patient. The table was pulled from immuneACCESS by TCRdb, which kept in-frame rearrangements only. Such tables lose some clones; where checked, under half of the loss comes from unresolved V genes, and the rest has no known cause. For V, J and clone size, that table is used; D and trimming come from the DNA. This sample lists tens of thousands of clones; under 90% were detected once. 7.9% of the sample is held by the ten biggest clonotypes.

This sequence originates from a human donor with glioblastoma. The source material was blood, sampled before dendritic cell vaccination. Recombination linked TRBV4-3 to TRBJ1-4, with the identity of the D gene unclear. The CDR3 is CASSPRFNEKLFF. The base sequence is TGCGCCAGCAGCCCCAGGTTTAATGAAAAACTGTTTTTT.